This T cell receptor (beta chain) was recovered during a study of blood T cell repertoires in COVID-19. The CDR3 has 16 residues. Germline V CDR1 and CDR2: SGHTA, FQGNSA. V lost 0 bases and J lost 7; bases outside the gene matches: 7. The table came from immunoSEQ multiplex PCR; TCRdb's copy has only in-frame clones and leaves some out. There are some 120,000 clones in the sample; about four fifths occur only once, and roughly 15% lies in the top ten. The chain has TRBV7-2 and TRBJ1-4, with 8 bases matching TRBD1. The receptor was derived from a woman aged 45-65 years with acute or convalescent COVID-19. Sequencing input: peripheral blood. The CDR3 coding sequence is TGTGCCAGCAGCTTAGCGCTTCGACAGGGGCGTGAAAAACTGTTTTTT. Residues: CASSLALRQGREKLFF.